This T cell receptor beta chain emerged from a study of control samples from healthy donors and cancer patients. Sequencing was performed with immunoSEQ multiplex PCR; in TCRdb, only in-frame clones are kept and a portion is missing. The sample includes about 180,000 clones, 90% of them seen just once. The CDR3 has 13 amino acids. V shed 3 bases, J shed 11 bases, and the junction held 9 bases outside the gene matches. Per the germline V gene, CDR1 is MNHEY and CDR2 is SMNVEV (reference sequence). The sample consisted of blood. The gene calls are TRBV27 and TRBJ1-1; 7 bases match TRBD1. This sequence was found in a woman in her forties or fifties in good health. CDR3 nucleotide sequence: TGTGCCAGCAGTTTCCACCGACAGGGTTCGGCTTTCTTT. It specifies CASSFHRQGSAFF.